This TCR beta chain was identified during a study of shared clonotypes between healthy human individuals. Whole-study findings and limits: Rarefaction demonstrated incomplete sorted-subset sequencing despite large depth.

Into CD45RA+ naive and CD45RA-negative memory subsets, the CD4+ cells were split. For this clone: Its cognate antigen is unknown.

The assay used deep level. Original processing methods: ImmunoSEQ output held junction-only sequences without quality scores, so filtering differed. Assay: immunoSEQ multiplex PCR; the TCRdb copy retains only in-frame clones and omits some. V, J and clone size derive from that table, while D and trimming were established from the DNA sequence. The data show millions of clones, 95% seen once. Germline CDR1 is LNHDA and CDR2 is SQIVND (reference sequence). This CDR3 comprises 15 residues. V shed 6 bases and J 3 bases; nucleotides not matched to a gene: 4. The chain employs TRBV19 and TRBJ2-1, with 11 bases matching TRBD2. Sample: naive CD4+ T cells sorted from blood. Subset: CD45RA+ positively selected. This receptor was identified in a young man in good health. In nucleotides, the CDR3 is TGTGCCAGTAGCCCGGGACTAGCGGACTACAATGAGCAGTTCTTC. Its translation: CASSPGLADYNEQFF. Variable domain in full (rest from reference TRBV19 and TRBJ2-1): DGGITQSPKYLFRKEGQNVTLSCEQNLNHDAMYWYRQDPGQGLRLIYYSQIVNDFQKGDIAEGYSVSREKKESFPLTVTSAQKNPTAFYLCASSPGLADYNEQFFGPGTRLTVL.